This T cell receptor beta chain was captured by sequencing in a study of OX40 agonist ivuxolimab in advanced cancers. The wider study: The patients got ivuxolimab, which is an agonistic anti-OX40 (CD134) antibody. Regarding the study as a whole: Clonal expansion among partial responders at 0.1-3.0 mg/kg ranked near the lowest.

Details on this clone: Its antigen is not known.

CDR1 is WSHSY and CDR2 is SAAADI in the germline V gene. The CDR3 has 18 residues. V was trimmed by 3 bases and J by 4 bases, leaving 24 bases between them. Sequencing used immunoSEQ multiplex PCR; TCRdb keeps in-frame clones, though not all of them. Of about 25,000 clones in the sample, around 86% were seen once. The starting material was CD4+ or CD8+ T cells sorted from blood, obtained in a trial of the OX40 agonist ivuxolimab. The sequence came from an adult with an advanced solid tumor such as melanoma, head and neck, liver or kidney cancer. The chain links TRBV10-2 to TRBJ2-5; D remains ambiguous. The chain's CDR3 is CASSDVDSDPAFRETQYF. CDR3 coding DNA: TGCGCCAGCAGTGACGTCGACTCCGACCCGGCATTTCGAGAGACCCAGTACTTC.